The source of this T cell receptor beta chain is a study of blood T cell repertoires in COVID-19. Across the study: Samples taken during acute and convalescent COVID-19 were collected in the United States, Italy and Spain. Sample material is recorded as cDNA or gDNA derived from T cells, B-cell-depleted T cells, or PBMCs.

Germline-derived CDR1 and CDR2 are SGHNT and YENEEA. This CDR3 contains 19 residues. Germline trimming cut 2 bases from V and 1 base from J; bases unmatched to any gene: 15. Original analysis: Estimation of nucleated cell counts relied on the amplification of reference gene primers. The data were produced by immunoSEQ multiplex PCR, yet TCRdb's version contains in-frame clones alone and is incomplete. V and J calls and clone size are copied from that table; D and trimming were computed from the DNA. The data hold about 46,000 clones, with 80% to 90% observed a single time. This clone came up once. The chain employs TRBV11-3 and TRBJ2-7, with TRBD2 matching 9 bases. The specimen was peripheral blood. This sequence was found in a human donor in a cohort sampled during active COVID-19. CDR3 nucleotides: TGTGCCAGCAGCTTACTAGCGGGGCCCCCACTGACGGGGTCCTACGAGCAGTACTTC. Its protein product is CASSLLAGPPLTGSYEQYF.